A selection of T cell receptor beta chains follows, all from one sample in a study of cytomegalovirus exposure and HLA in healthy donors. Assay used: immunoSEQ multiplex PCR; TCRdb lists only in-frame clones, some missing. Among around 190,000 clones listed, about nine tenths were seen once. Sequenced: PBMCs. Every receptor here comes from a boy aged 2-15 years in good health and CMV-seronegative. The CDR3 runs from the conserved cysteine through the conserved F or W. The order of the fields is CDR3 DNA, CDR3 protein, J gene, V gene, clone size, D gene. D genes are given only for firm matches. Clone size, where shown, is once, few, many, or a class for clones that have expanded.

CDR3 DNA: TGTGCCAGCTCACCACTTCAAAACGAGCAGTACTTC
CDR3 protein: CASSPLQNEQYF
J gene: TRBJ2-7
V gene: TRBV18
clone size: -
D gene: -

CDR3 DNA: TGTGCCAGTAGTATAAACAGGGGAAAAACTAATGAGCAGTTCTTC
CDR3 protein: CASSINRGKTNEQFF
J gene: TRBJ2-1
V gene: TRBV19
clone size: -
D gene: TRBD1

CDR3 DNA: TGTGCCAGCAGTGAGGCAGGGGGTAGGGACGGCTACACCTTC
CDR3 protein: CASSEAGGRDGYTF
J gene: TRBJ1-2
V gene: TRBV2
clone size: -
D gene: TRBD1

CDR3 DNA: TGCGCCAGCAGCCGCGGGACTGCACAAGAGACCCAGTACTTC
CDR3 protein: CASSRGTAQETQYF
J gene: TRBJ2-5
V gene: TRBV10-2
clone size: -
D gene: -

CDR3 DNA: TGTGCCAGCAGTTTGGGATTTACCGGGACAGACGAAAAACTGTTTTTT
CDR3 protein: CASSLGFTGTDEKLFF
J gene: TRBJ1-4
V gene: TRBV28
clone size: -
D gene: TRBD1

CDR3 DNA: TGTGCCAGCAGCTTAGCGGGGAACAGACGGAATGAGCAGTTCTTC
CDR3 protein: CASSLAGNRRNEQFF
J gene: TRBJ2-1
V gene: TRBV5-6
clone size: -
D gene: TRBD2

CDR3 DNA: TGTGCCTCCCAGGGGTTGCCCTACGAGCAGTACTTC
CDR3 protein: CASQGLPYEQYF
J gene: TRBJ2-7
V gene: TRBV30
clone size: -
D gene: -

CDR3 DNA: TGTGCTAGTGGTTTGGGAGCGGGCGCGGGCTACACCTTC
CDR3 protein: CASGLGAGAGYTF
J gene: TRBJ1-2
V gene: TRBV12-5
clone size: -
D gene: -

CDR3 DNA: TGTGCCAGCACCCTGACAGGGGTTGGGGGCTATGGCTACACCTTC
CDR3 protein: CASTLTGVGGYGYTF
J gene: TRBJ1-2
V gene: TRBV6-1
clone size: -
D gene: TRBD1

CDR3 DNA: TGTGCCAGCAGTTCCACAGGGGGTGACTTTGGGGCCAACGTCCTGACTTTC
CDR3 protein: CASSSTGGDFGANVLTF
J gene: TRBJ2-6
V gene: TRBV28
clone size: -
D gene: TRBD1

CDR3 DNA: TGTGCCAGCAGAGCCGTCGGGACAGGGAACACTGAAGCTTTCTTT
CDR3 protein: CASRAVGTGNTEAFF
J gene: TRBJ1-1
V gene: TRBV28
clone size: -
D gene: TRBD1

CDR3 DNA: TGTGCCAGCAGCTTAGGCAGGTTCGAGACCCAGTACTTC
CDR3 protein: CASSLGRFETQYF
J gene: TRBJ2-5
V gene: TRBV13
clone size: -
D gene: -

CDR3 DNA: TGTGCCAGCTCTCGGGGGGACCAGCCCCAGCATTTT
CDR3 protein: CASSRGDQPQHF
J gene: TRBJ1-5
V gene: TRBV18
clone size: -
D gene: -

CDR3 DNA: TGTGCCAGCAGCTTGAACAGGGGGCAGGGGAATTCACCCCTCCACTTT
CDR3 protein: CASSLNRGQGNSPLHF
J gene: TRBJ1-6
V gene: TRBV5-4
clone size: -
D gene: TRBD1

CDR3 DNA: TGTGCCAGCAAACCTACAGGGAATTGGTATGGCTACACCTTC
CDR3 protein: CASKPTGNWYGYTF
J gene: TRBJ1-2
V gene: TRBV6-1
clone size: -
D gene: -

CDR3 DNA: TGTGCCAGCATGGTAAGGCGGGTGGAGCAGTACTTC
CDR3 protein: CASMVRRVEQYF
J gene: TRBJ2-7
V gene: TRBV2
clone size: once
D gene: -

CDR3 DNA: TGTGCCTGGAGTGCAGGGGGTAGCACTGAAGCTTTCTTT
CDR3 protein: CAWSAGGSTEAFF
J gene: TRBJ1-1
V gene: TRBV30
clone size: -
D gene: TRBD1

CDR3 DNA: TGTGCCACCTCTAGCGTATTCTCCACAGATACGCAGTATTTT
CDR3 protein: CATSSVFSTDTQYF
J gene: TRBJ2-3
V gene: TRBV2
clone size: -
D gene: -

CDR3 DNA: TGTGCCAGCAGCTTGGCGCTAGAGGCTTTCTTT
CDR3 protein: CASSLALEAFF
J gene: TRBJ1-1
V gene: TRBV5-6
clone size: few
D gene: -

CDR3 DNA: TGTGCCAGCGCGGGACAGAATAGCAATCAGCCCCAGCATTTT
CDR3 protein: CASAGQNSNQPQHF
J gene: TRBJ1-5
V gene: TRBV27
clone size: -
D gene: TRBD1

CDR3 DNA: TGTGCCAGCAGGCTGAATCAGGGTTGGGATCAGCCCCAGCATTTT
CDR3 protein: CASRLNQGWDQPQHF
J gene: TRBJ1-5
V gene: TRBV27
clone size: -
D gene: -

CDR3 DNA: TGTGCCAGCAGCTTGGGGCAGGGGGGTTTACCCCAGCATTTT
CDR3 protein: CASSLGQGGLPQHF
J gene: TRBJ1-5
V gene: TRBV5-5
clone size: few
D gene: TRBD1

CDR3 DNA: TGTGCCAGCAGCTTCGGGAGGGCAGATACGCAGTATTTT
CDR3 protein: CASSFGRADTQYF
J gene: TRBJ2-3
V gene: TRBV5-6
clone size: -
D gene: TRBD2

CDR3 DNA: TGTGCCAGCAGTCTCTGGAGGGGCAACACTGAAGCTTTCTTT
CDR3 protein: CASSLWRGNTEAFF
J gene: TRBJ1-1
V gene: TRBV11-2
clone size: -
D gene: -

CDR3 DNA: TGTGCCAGTAGTATAGATCACACCCCCACAGATACGCAGTATTTT
CDR3 protein: CASSIDHTPTDTQYF
J gene: TRBJ2-3
V gene: TRBV19
clone size: -
D gene: -

CDR3 DNA: TGTGCCAGCAGCGTAATTGGGACTAGCTTCACAGATACGCAGTATTTT
CDR3 protein: CASSVIGTSFTDTQYF
J gene: TRBJ2-3
V gene: TRBV9
clone size: -
D gene: TRBD2

CDR3 DNA: TGTGCCAGCTCACCCCGGGACGGGAGCTCCTACGAGCAGTACTTC
CDR3 protein: CASSPRDGSSYEQYF
J gene: TRBJ2-7
V gene: TRBV18
clone size: -
D gene: -

CDR3 DNA: TGTGCCAGCAGTTACTCCCCCTCTGTTGACACTGAAGCTTTCTTT
CDR3 protein: CASSYSPSVDTEAFF
J gene: TRBJ1-1
V gene: TRBV6-7
clone size: -
D gene: -

CDR3 DNA: TGTGCCAGCAGCTTAGGACTAGCGGGGGGGCCCGGGGAGCTGTTTTTT
CDR3 protein: CASSLGLAGGPGELFF
J gene: TRBJ2-2
V gene: TRBV7-6
clone size: -
D gene: TRBD2

CDR3 DNA: TGCGCCAGCAGCTTAGGGCTAGCGGCAGGAGATACGCAGTATTTT
CDR3 protein: CASSLGLAAGDTQYF
J gene: TRBJ2-3
V gene: TRBV5-1
clone size: -
D gene: TRBD2

CDR3 DNA: TGCGCCAGCAGCTTGGGCGACAGGGTGGGTGGCTACACCTTC
CDR3 protein: CASSLGDRVGGYTF
J gene: TRBJ1-2
V gene: TRBV5-1
clone size: -
D gene: TRBD1

CDR3 DNA: TGCAGTGCTAGGTCCGGGGAAGCTTTCTTT
CDR3 protein: CSARSGEAFF
J gene: TRBJ1-1
V gene: TRBV20-1
clone size: -
D gene: -

CDR3 DNA: TGCGCCAGCAGCTTGGATGTCCCGGACATATATAATTCACCCCTCCACTTT
CDR3 protein: CASSLDVPDIYNSPLHF
J gene: TRBJ1-6
V gene: TRBV5-1
clone size: -
D gene: -

CDR3 DNA: TGTGCCAGCAGCAAACGGGACAGCCCCTACGAGCAGTACTTC
CDR3 protein: CASSKRDSPYEQYF
J gene: TRBJ2-7
V gene: TRBV11-1
clone size: -
D gene: TRBD1

CDR3 DNA: TGTGCCAGTTGGAGCTATGGCTACACCTTC
CDR3 protein: CASWSYGYTF
J gene: TRBJ1-2
V gene: TRBV19
clone size: -
D gene: -

CDR3 DNA: TGTGCCAGCAGTTCTGGGACTAGCGGCCAATCTTTTGAGGAGACCCAGTACTTC
CDR3 protein: CASSSGTSGQSFEETQYF
J gene: TRBJ2-5
V gene: TRBV28
clone size: -
D gene: TRBD2

CDR3 DNA: TGTGCCAGCAGTTTATACCGAACGAGACTAGACCAAGATACGCAGTATTTT
CDR3 protein: CASSLYRTRLDQDTQYF
J gene: TRBJ2-3
V gene: TRBV28
clone size: -
D gene: -

CDR3 DNA: TGTGCCAGCAGTTTTTTTGCGGCGTATGCCAAAAACATTCAGTACTTC
CDR3 protein: CASSFFAAYAKNIQYF
J gene: TRBJ2-4
V gene: TRBV27
clone size: few
D gene: -

CDR3 DNA: TGTGCCAGCAGTCACCCAACTAGCAAGGGGCCTCATACGCAGTATTTT
CDR3 protein: CASSHPTSKGPHTQYF
J gene: TRBJ2-3
V gene: TRBV28
clone size: -
D gene: -

CDR3 DNA: TGTGCCAGCAGCTTGGGTTGGCGGTTAAATAGCAATCAGCCCCAGCATTTT
CDR3 protein: CASSLGWRLNSNQPQHF
J gene: TRBJ1-5
V gene: TRBV5-8
clone size: once
D gene: -

CDR3 DNA: TGTGCCAGCAGTGAAAAGGGTCTAGGGACAGTTACAGGCGAGCAGTACTTC
CDR3 protein: CASSEKGLGTVTGEQYF
J gene: TRBJ2-7
V gene: TRBV2
clone size: -
D gene: TRBD1

CDR3 DNA: TGCGCCAGCAGCTTGGTAATATTGGGGGGGCCGGATGAAAAACTGTTTTTT
CDR3 protein: CASSLVILGGPDEKLFF
J gene: TRBJ1-4
V gene: TRBV5-1
clone size: -
D gene: -

CDR3 DNA: TGTGCCAGCAGTTACGCTACGGCGGTTACGGAGCAGTACTTC
CDR3 protein: CASSYATAVTEQYF
J gene: TRBJ2-5
V gene: TRBV6-6
clone size: -
D gene: -

CDR3 DNA: TGTGCCAGCAGCCCTAGCGGGGCCAATGAGCAGTTCTTC
CDR3 protein: CASSPSGANEQFF
J gene: TRBJ2-1
V gene: TRBV7-8
clone size: -
D gene: TRBD2

CDR3 DNA: TGTGCCAGCAGCTTTAATTCTAACTATGGCTACACCTTC
CDR3 protein: CASSFNSNYGYTF
J gene: TRBJ1-2
V gene: TRBV13
clone size: -
D gene: -

CDR3 DNA: TGTGCCAGCAGCCAAGCCCCTATCGGCAGGGAACGTGGAAACACCATATATTTT
CDR3 protein: CASSQAPIGRERGNTIYF
J gene: TRBJ1-3
V gene: TRBV14
clone size: once
D gene: -

CDR3 DNA: TGTGCCAGCAGCTTAAGGGTTGGGGGCAGGGAGACCCAGTACTTC
CDR3 protein: CASSLRVGGRETQYF
J gene: TRBJ2-5
V gene: TRBV7-2
clone size: -
D gene: -

CDR3 DNA: TGCAGTGCTGCCCGGACTGAAGCTTTCTTT
CDR3 protein: CSAARTEAFF
J gene: TRBJ1-1
V gene: TRBV20-1
clone size: -
D gene: -

CDR3 DNA: TGTGCCAACCAGGGACTGCCGGGAGAGACCCAGTACTTC
CDR3 protein: CANQGLPGETQYF
J gene: TRBJ2-5
V gene: TRBV6-1
clone size: -
D gene: -

CDR3 DNA: TGTGCCAGCAGTGACGGACTAGCGGGCACAGATACGCAGTATTTT
CDR3 protein: CASSDGLAGTDTQYF
J gene: TRBJ2-3
V gene: TRBV6-4
clone size: medium-sized
D gene: TRBD2

CDR3 DNA: TGTGCCAGCAGCTTCCGTGGGGGGACCTATGGCTACACCTTC
CDR3 protein: CASSFRGGTYGYTF
J gene: TRBJ1-2
V gene: TRBV5-4
clone size: -
D gene: -

CDR3 DNA: TGCGCCAGCAGCCAGGGGGTAGATAATCAGCCCCAGCATTTT
CDR3 protein: CASSQGVDNQPQHF
J gene: TRBJ1-5
V gene: TRBV5-1
clone size: once
D gene: TRBD1

CDR3 DNA: TGCGCCAGCAGCTGGGGATCTAGCGTCAGCACAGATACGCAGTATTTT
CDR3 protein: CASSWGSSVSTDTQYF
J gene: TRBJ2-3
V gene: TRBV5-1
clone size: -
D gene: -